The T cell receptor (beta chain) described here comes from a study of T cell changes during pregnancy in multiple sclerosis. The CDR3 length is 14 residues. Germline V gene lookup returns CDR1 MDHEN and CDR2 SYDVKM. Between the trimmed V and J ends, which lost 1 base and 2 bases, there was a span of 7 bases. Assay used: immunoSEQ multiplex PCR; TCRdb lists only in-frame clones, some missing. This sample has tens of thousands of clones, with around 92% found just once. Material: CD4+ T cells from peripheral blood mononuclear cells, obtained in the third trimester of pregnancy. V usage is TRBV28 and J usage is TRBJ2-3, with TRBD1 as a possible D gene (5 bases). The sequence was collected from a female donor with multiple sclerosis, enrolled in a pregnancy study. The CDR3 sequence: CASSLFGATDTQYF. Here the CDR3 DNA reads TGTGCCAGCAGTTTATTTGGGGCCACAGATACGCAGTATTTT.